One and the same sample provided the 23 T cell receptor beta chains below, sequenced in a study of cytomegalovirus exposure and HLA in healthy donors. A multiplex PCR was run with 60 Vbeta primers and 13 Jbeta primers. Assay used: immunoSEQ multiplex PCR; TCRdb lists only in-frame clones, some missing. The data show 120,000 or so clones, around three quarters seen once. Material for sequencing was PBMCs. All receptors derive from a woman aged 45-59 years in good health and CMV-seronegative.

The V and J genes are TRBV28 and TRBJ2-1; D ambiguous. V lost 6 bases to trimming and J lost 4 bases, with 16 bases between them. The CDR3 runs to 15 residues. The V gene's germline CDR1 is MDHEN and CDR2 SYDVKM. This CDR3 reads CASRSSGRTYNEQFF. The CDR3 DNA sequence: TGTGCCAGCAGATCCTCAGGCCGCACATACAATGAGCAGTTCTTC.

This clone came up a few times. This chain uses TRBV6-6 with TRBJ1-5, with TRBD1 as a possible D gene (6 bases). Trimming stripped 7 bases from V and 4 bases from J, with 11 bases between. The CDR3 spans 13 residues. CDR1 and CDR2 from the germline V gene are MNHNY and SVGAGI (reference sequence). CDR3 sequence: CASTDRANQPQHF. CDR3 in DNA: TGTGCCAGCACGGACAGAGCTAATCAGCCCCAGCATTTT.

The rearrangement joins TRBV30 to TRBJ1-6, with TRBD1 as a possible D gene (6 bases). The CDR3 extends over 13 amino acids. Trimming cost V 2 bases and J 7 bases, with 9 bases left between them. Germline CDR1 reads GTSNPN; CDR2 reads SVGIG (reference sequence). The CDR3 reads CAWSTGTNSPLHF. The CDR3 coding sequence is TGTGCCTGGAGTACAGGGACCAATTCACCCCTCCACTTT.

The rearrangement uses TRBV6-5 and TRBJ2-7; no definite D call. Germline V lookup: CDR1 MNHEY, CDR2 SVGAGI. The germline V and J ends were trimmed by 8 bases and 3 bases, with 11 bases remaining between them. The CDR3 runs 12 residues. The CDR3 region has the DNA TGTGCCAGCGGGCTTTCATTCTACGAGCAGTACTTC. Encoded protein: CASGLSFYEQYF.

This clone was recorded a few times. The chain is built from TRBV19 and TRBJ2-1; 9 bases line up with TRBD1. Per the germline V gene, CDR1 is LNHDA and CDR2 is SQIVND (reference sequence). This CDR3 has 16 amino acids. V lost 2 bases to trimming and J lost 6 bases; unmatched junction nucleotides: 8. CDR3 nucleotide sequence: TGTGCCAGTAGTATAACATTCGGGACAGGGCCCAATGAGCAGTTCTTC. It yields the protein CASSITFGTGPNEQFF.

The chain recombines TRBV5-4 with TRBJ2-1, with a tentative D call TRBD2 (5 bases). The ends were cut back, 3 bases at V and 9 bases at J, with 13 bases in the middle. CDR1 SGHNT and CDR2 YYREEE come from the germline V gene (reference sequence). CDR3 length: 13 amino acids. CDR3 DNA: TGTGCCAGCAGCTCCCAGGCGGCGGGTGAGCAGTTCTTC. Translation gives CASSSQAAGEQFF.

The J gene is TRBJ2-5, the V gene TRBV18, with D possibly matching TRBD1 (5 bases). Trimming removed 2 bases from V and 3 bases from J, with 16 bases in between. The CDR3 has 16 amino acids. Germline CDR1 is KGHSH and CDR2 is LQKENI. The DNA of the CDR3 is TGTGCCAGCTCACCAGTTGGGGTGGGGCAAGAAGAGACCCAGTACTTC. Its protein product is CASSPVGVGQEETQYF.

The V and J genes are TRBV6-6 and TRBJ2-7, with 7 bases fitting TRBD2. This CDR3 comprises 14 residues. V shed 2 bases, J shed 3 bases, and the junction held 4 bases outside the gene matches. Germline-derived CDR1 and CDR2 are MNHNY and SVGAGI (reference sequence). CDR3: CASSYPGEGYEQYF. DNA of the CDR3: TGTGCCAGCAGTTACCCCGGGGAGGGCTACGAGCAGTACTTC.

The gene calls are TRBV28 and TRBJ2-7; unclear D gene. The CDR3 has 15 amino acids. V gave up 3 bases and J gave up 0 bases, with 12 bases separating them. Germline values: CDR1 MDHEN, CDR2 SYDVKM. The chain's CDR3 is CASSFEPGFSYEQYF. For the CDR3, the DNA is TGTGCCAGCAGTTTCGAGCCAGGTTTCTCCTACGAGCAGTACTTC.

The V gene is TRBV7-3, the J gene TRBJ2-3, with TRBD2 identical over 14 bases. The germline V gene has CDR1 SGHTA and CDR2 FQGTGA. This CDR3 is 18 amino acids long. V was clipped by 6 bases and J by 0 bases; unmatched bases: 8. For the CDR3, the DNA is TGTGCCAGCAGTTCCGGGACTAGCGGGAGTTTTAGCACAGATACGCAGTATTTT. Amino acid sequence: CASSSGTSGSFSTDTQYF.

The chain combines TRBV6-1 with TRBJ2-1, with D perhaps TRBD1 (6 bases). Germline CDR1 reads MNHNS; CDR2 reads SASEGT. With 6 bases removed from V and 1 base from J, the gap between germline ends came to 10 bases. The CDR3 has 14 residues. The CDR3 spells CASRAGVSYNEQFF. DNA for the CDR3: TGTGCCAGCAGAGCAGGGGTTTCCTACAATGAGCAGTTCTTC.

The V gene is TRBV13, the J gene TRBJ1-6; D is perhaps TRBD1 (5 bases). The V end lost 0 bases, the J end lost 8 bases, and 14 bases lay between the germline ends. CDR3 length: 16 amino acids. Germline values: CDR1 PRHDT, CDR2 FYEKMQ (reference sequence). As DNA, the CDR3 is TGTGCCAGCAGCTTAGGGACAGCATGGGGTGATTCACCCCTCCACTTT. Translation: CASSLGTAWGDSPLHF.

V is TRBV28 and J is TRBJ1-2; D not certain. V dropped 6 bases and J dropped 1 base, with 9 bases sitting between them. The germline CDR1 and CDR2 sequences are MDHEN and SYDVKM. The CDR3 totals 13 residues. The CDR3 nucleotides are TGTGCCAGCAGGGCCGGGATTAACTATGGCTACACCTTC. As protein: CASRAGINYGYTF.

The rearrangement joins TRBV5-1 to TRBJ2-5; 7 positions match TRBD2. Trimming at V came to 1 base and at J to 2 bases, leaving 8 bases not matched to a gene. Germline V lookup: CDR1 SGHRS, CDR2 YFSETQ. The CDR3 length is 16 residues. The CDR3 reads CASSLSGRGGQETQYF. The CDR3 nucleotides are TGCGCCAGCAGCTTGTCAGGGAGGGGAGGACAAGAGACCCAGTACTTC.

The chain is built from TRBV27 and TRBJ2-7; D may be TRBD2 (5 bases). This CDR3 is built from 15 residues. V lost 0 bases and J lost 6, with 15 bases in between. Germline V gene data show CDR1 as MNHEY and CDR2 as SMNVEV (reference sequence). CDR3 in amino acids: CASSLSMGGPGEQYF. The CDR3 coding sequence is TGTGCCAGCAGTTTATCGATGGGCGGGCCGGGCGAGCAGTACTTC.

CDR3 coding DNA: TGCGCCAGCAGTCGGACTAGCGGGAGTTACGAGCAGTACTTC. Its protein product is CASSRTSGSYEQYF. The chain employs TRBV5-1 and TRBJ2-7; TRBD2 aligns across 13 bases. V shed 5 bases, J shed 4 bases, and the junction held 3 bases outside the gene matches. The germline gives CDR1 SGHRS, CDR2 YFSETQ. The CDR3 contains 14 residues.

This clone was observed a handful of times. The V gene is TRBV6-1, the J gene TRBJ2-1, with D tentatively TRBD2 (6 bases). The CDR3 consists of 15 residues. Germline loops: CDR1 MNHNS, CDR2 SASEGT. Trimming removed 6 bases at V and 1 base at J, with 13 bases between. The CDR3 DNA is TGTGCCAGCAGGGTAAGCGGGCAGTCCTACAATGAGCAGTTCTTC. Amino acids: CASRVSGQSYNEQFF.

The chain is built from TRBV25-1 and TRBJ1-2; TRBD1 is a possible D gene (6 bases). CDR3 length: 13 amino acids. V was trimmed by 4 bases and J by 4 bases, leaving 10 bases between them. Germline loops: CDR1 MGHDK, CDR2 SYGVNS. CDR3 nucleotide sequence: TGTGCCAGCAGTGGCCGGACAGTCTATGGCTACACCTTC. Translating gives CASSGRTVYGYTF.

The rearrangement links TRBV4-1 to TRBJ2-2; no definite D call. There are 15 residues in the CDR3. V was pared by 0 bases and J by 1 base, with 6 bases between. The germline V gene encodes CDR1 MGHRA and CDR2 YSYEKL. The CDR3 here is CASSQEWLNTGELFF. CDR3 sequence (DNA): TGCGCCAGCAGCCAAGAGTGGCTGAACACCGGGGAGCTGTTTTTT.

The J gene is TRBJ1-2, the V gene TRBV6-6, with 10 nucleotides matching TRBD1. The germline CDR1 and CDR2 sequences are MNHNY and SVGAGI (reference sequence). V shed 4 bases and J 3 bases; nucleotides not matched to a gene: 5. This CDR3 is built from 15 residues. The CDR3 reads CASSLSGTGDYGYTF. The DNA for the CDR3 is TGTGCCAGCAGTTTGTCCGGGACAGGGGACTATGGCTACACCTTC.

The CDR3 sequence: CASRPGTSGTDTQYF. In nucleotides, the CDR3 is TGTGCCAGCCGCCCCGGGACTAGCGGGACAGATACGCAGTATTTT. The chain couples TRBV6-1 to TRBJ2-3, with 12 positions matching TRBD2. The CDR3 contains 15 residues. Germline V gene data show CDR1 as MNHNS and CDR2 as SASEGT. After removal of 8 bases from V and 3 bases from J, the junction contained 6 bases not matched to a gene.

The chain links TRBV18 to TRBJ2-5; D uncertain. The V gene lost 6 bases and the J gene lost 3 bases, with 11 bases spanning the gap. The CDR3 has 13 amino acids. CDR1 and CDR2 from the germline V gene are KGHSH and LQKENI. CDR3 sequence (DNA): TGTGCCAGCTCCATATTGCAGGAAGAGACCCAGTACTTC. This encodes CASSILQEETQYF.

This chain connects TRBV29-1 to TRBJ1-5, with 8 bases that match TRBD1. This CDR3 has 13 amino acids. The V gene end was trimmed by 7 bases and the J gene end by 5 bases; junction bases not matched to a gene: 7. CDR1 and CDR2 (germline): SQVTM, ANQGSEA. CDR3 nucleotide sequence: TGCAGCGCTGGGACAGGAGGAGATCAGCCCCAGCATTTT. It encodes CSAGTGGDQPQHF. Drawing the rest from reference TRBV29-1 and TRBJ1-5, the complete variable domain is SAVISQKPSRDICQRGTSLTIQCQVDSQVTMMFWYRQQPGQSLTLIATANQGSEATYESGFVIDKFPISRPNLTFSTLTVSNMSPEDSSIYLCSAGTGGDQPQHFGDGTRLSIL.